The clone carrying this T cell receptor beta chain occurred many times. As previously described, bulk TCR libraries were made using listed TCR primers. One entry per CDR3 protein, called by TCRdb with MiXCR from the PCR reads. The table lists more than 450,000 distinct CDR3 sequences, 25% of them singletons, with under 0.85% in the top ten. The sample is drawn from a study of molecular identifiers for immune sequencing clone quantification. Material for sequencing was naive CD8+ T cells from blood, with Jurkat cell RNA spiked in. Subset defined: FACS-sorted CD8+CD4-CCR7+CD45RA+ naive T cells. The sequence was collected from a human donor in good health. Some libraries in this study had Jurkat cell RNA spiked in.

The CDR3 region is CASSQDGTEAFF. The CDR3 region has the DNA TGCGCCAGCAGCCAAGACGGGACTGAAGCTTTCTTT. The V gene is TRBV4-3, the J gene TRBJ1-1; no firm D call. This CDR3 spans 12 amino acids. In germline, CDR1 is LGHNA, CDR2 YSLEER. With 0 bases removed from V and 5 bases from J, the gap between germline ends came to 4 bases.